This T cell receptor (beta chain) was identified in a study of blood T cell repertoires in COVID-19. Turning to the study itself: Researchers got acute and convalescent COVID-19 samples from the United States, Italy and Spain. PBMCs, B-cell-depleted T cells, or T cells provided the cDNA or gDNA that made up the material.

In the authors' methods: From reference gene primer amplification, estimates of nucleated cell counts were derived. The protocol was immunoSEQ multiplex PCR, while the TCRdb copy is restricted to in-frame clones and leaves out a portion. V and J calls and clone size follow that table, whereas D and trimming were derived from the DNA. The sample holds tens of thousands of clones, under 90% seen once. The source is a man between 65 and 79 years old with active or convalescent COVID-19. The specimen sequenced was peripheral blood.

CDR3 loop: CASSWVGGRDLTTEAFF. The CDR3 region has the DNA TGTGCCAGCAGTTGGGTTGGGGGCCGGGATTTAACCACTGAAGCTTTCTTT. The chain uses TRBV28 and TRBJ1-1; tentative D call: TRBD1 (6 bases). Germline lookup yields CDR1 MDHEN and CDR2 SYDVKM. This CDR3 region has 17 residues. Trimming pared 4 bases from V and 4 bases from J, leaving 22 bases between.